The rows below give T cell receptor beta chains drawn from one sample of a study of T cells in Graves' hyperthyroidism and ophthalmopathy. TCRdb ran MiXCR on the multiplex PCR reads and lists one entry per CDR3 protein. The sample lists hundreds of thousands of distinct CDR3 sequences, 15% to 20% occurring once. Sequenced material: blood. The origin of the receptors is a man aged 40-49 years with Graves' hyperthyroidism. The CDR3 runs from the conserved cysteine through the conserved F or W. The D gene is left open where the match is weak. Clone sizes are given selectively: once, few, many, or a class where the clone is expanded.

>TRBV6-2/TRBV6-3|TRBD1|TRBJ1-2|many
TGTGCCAGCAGTTCCTATGCAACGAAGGGGGCGATCGGCTATGGCTACACCTTC
CASSSYATKGAIGYGYTF
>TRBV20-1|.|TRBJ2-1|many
TGCAGTGCCCTACAGGACACCTACAATGAGCAGTTCTTC
CSALQDTYNEQFF
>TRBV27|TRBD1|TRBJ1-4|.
TGTGCCAGCAGTCGGGTCCTCGACAGGGGTAATGAAAAACTGTTTTTT
CASSRVLDRGNEKLFF
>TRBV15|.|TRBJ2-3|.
TGTGCCACCAGCAGTGGGACAGATACGCAGTATTTT
CATSSGTDTQYF
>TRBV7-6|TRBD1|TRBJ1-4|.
TGTGCCAGCAGCTCCGGGACAGGGAATGAAAAACTGTTTTTT
CASSSGTGNEKLFF
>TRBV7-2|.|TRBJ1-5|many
TGTGCCAGCGTAATACGGGCGGAGAGCAATCAGCCCCAGCATTTT
CASVIRAESNQPQHF
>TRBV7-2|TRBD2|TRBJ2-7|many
TGTGCCAGCAGCTTGGGACTAGCGGGGGGTCGCTACGAGCAGTACTTC
CASSLGLAGGRYEQYF
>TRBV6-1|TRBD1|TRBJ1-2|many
TGTGCCAGCGCCATCGACAGGGCTGGAGGCTACACCTTC
CASAIDRAGGYTF
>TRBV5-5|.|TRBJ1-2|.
TGTGCCAGCAGCTTGGACAGGGCAGGCGGCTACACCTTC
CASSLDRAGGYTF
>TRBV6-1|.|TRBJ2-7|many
TGTGCCAGCAGAAAAGAGACAGGTTCTCCCCACTACGAGCAGTACTTC
CASRKETGSPHYEQYF
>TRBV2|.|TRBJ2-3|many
TGTGCCAGCAGTCGGTCGGGGGGCACAGATACGCAGTATTTT
CASSRSGGTDTQYF
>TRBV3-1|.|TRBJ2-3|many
TGTGCCAGCAGCCAATTCAGGGTGCCGGATACGCAGTATTTT
CASSQFRVPDTQYF
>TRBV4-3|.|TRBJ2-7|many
TGCGCCAGCAGCCAAGAGCCCGGACAGTCCTACGAGCAGTACTTC
CASSQEPGQSYEQYF
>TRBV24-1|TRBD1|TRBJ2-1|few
TGTGCCACCAGTTTTCAGGGGGTTAATGAGCAGTTCTTC
CATSFQGVNEQFF
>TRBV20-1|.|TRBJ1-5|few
TGCAGTGCCCGCGAGGGAGAACAGCCCCAGCATTTT
CSAREGEQPQHF
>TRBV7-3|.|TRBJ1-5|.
TGTGCCAGCAGCTCAGGGGTGAATCGGCCCCAGCATTTT
CASSSGVNRPQHF
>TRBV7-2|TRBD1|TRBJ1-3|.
TGTGCCAGCAGCCCTTGGGGACAGGCCTCTGGAAACACCATATATTTT
CASSPWGQASGNTIYF
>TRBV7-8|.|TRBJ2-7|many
TGTGCCAGCAGCTTAGCCGGGACGGCTTACTACGAGCAGTACTTC
CASSLAGTAYYEQYF
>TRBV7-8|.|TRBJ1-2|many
TGTGCCAGCAGCCCCGCCACTGGCTACACCTTC
CASSPATGYTF
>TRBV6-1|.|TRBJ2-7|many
TGTGCCAGCAACCATGATGAGACCTACGAGCAGTACTTC
CASNHDETYEQYF
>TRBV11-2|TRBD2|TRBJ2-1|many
TGTGCCAGCAGCTCCAGGGGCGGGGGGAGCTCCTACAATGAGCAGTTCTTC
CASSSRGGGSSYNEQFF
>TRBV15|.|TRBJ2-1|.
TGTGCCACCAGCAGAGTTTCAGGGAATGAGCAGTTCTTC
CATSRVSGNEQFF
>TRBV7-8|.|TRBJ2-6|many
TGTGCCAGCAGCTTAGACGGTTCGGCCAACGTCCTGACTTTC
CASSLDGSANVLTF
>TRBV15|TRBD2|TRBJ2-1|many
TGTGCCACCAGCAGAGGAAGGACGGGGGGATATCTCGAGCAGTTCTTC
CATSRGRTGGYLEQFF
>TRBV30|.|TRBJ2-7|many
TGTGCCTGGGGGGCAGGGCCGGGCGAGCAGTACTTC
CAWGAGPGEQYF
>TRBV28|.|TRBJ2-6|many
TGTGCCAGCAGAGGGGGAGGGGGGCTCTCTGGGGCCAACGTCCTGACTTTC
CASRGGGGLSGANVLTF
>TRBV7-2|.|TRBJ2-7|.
TGTGCCAGCAGCTTGGGCGACAGCGAAAACTACGAGCAGTACTTC
CASSLGDSENYEQYF
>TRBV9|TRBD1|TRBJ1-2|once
TGTGCCAGCAGCGCCGACAGGGCCTCCTATGGCTACACCTTC
CASSADRASYGYTF
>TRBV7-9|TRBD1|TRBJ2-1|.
TGTGCCAGCAGCTTAAGGGGGCAGGGGGCGAACAATGAGCAGTTCTTC
CASSLRGQGANNEQFF
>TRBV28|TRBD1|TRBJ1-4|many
TGTGCCAGCAGACAGGGGATTCAGAGTGAAAAACTGTTTTTT
CASRQGIQSEKLFF
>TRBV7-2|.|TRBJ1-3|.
TGTGCCAGCAGCTTAGTATTCTCTGGAAACACCATATATTTT
CASSLVFSGNTIYF
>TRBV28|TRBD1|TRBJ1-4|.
TGTGCCAGCAGTTCACAGGGGGGTCCAACTAATGAAAAACTGTTTTTT
CASSSQGGPTNEKLFF
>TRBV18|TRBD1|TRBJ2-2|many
TGTGCCAGCTCACGCCGGGACAGACAAACCGGGGAGCTGTTTTTT
CASSRRDRQTGELFF
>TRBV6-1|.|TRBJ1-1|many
TGTGCCAGCAGTGAAGTCGCCGGGGTCAATTGGGCTTTCTTT
CASSEVAGVNWAFF
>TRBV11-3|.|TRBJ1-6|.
TGTGCCAGCAGCAATACAGGGAGGGATTCACCCCTCCACTTT
CASSNTGRDSPLHF
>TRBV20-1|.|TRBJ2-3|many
TGCAGTGCTACCCCCTTAACGTCCACAGATACGCAGTATTTT
CSATPLTSTDTQYF
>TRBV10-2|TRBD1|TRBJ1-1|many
TGCGCCAGCAGTCCGTCCGGGACAGGGGGCACCACTGAAGCTTTCTTT
CASSPSGTGGTTEAFF
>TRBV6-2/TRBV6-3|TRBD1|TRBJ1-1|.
TGTGCCAGCAGCATAACCCCGGGACAGGGGAAGAACACTGAAGCTTTCTTT
CASSITPGQGKNTEAFF
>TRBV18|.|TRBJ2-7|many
TGTGCCAGCTCACCGGCCGTTTCCTACGAGCAGTACTTC
CASSPAVSYEQYF
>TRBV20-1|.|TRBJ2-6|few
TGCAGTGCTAGTCGCGGAGGCCTAATTTACTCTGGGGCCAACGTCCTGACTTTC
CSASRGGLIYSGANVLTF